This T cell receptor (beta chain) was recorded in a study of shared clonotypes between healthy human individuals. Looked up from germline, CDR1 is SGHRS and CDR2 is YFSETQ. The V segment lost 1 base and the J segment 1 base; nucleotides outside the gene matches: 2. This CDR3 region has 15 residues. Generated by immunoSEQ multiplex PCR, the TCRdb table keeps only in-frame clones and is missing some. The sample consists of around 1,100,000 clones, 70% to 80% of them appearing once. In this sample, this clone turned up a few times. Sequenced material: memory CD4+ T cells from PBMCs. Subset noted: CD45RA-negative fraction. This TCR was recovered from a man between 18 and 29 years old in good health. Some clones in this sample may be carry-over from other donors' samples. The chain is built from TRBV5-1 and TRBJ2-5, with 9 bases identical to TRBD2. CDR3 sequence: CASSLLAGTQETQYF. CDR3 sequence (DNA): TGCGCCAGCAGCTTGCTAGCGGGGACCCAAGAGACCCAGTACTTC.